A single T cell receptor beta chain is shown here with its context. The antigen remains undetermined. Trimming removed 1 base from V and 3 bases from J, with 7 bases in between. The length of the CDR3 is 13 residues. The germline CDR1 and CDR2 sequences are SGHVS and FQNEAQ. This record belongs to a study of response to subunit inactivated influenza vaccine. TCRdb re-called the RT-PCR reads with MiXCR, one entry per CDR3 protein. The data hold about 310,000 distinct CDR3 sequences, with 20% to 25% observed a single time. Study results and caveats: Few new T cells, the authors suggested, are recruited by each seasonal influenza vaccination.

The sequencing used PBMCs from blood, collected about 20 months after vaccination. This receptor was identified in a man aged 50 to 75 who received an inactivated influenza vaccine. The J gene is TRBJ2-7, the V gene TRBV7-8, with a tentative D call TRBD2 (5 bases). The CDR3 nucleotides are TGTGCCAGCAGCTTAGAAGAGGGCTACGAGCAGTACTTC. Its protein is CASSLEEGYEQYF.